These 13 T cell receptor beta chains share one sample of origin, sequenced in a study of cytomegalovirus exposure and HLA in healthy donors. The PCR employed 60 Vbeta primers together with 13 Jbeta primers. Measured with immunoSEQ multiplex PCR; TCRdb has only the in-frame clones, and not every one. Counted here are about 130,000 clones, about 74% occurring once; the ten biggest clones make up under 6.5%. Source material: PBMCs. These receptors all stem from a woman aged 45 to 65 in good health and CMV-seropositive.

The rearrangement joins TRBV11-2 to TRBJ2-5; 8 bases fit TRBD1. CDR3 length equals 16 residues. Germline V gene data show CDR1 as SGHAT and CDR2 as FQNNGV. The V segment lost 5 bases and the J segment 4 bases; nucleotides outside the gene matches: 12. The CDR3 spells CASSQRWGRGRETQYF. CDR3 sequence (DNA): TGTGCCAGCAGCCAGCGATGGGGCAGGGGGCGAGAGACCCAGTACTTC. The full variable domain, its missing parts supplied by reference TRBV11-2 and TRBJ2-5, is EAGVAQSPRYKIIEKRQSVAFWCNPISGHATLYWYQQILGQGPKLLIQFQNNGVVDDSQLPKDRFSAERLKGVDSTLKIQPAKLEDSAVYLCASSQRWGRGRETQYFGPGTRLLVL.

This chain joins TRBV19 and TRBJ1-4; 8 positions agree with TRBD1. Trimming took 3 bases from V and 8 from J; bases not matched to a gene: 11. The CDR3 totals 16 residues. Germline CDR1 LNHDA, CDR2 SQIVND (reference sequence). CDR3 region: CASSIHNRGGEEKLFF. Here the CDR3 DNA reads TGTGCCAGTAGTATCCACAACAGGGGGGGAGAAGAAAAACTGTTTTTT.

The CDR3: CASSPAPGVAGNTIYF. CDR3 coding DNA: TGTGCCAGCAGCCCGGCTCCAGGGGTCGCCGGAAACACCATATATTTT. This chain uses TRBV7-2 with TRBJ1-3; possible D gene TRBD1, 6 bases. The CDR3 loop spans 16 amino acids. CDR1 is SGHTA and CDR2 is FQGNSA in the germline V gene. Trimming removed 5 bases at V and 4 bases at J, with 18 bases between.

This sequence joins TRBV9 and TRBJ2-5; D may be TRBD2 (6 bases). The CDR3 sequence is 14 residues long. In germline, CDR1 is SGDLS, CDR2 YYNGEE. V lost 2 bases and J 2 bases, leaving 10 bases between the germline ends. This CDR3 reads CASSVSGTQETQYF. The CDR3 coding sequence is TGTGCCAGCAGCGTTTCCGGGACTCAAGAGACCCAGTACTTC.

The chain carries TRBV7-2 and TRBJ1-6; maybe TRBD1 (6 bases). Germline V gene lookup returns CDR1 SGHTA and CDR2 FQGNSA. V was clipped by 4 bases and J by 10 bases, with 20 bases between them. There are 16 residues in the CDR3. CDR3 loop: CASSSLGVQGGSPLHF. DNA of the CDR3: TGTGCCAGCAGCTCCCTTGGGGTACAGGGTGGGTCACCCCTCCACTTT.

CDR3 region: CASREGGPGNQPQHF. The CDR3 coding sequence is TGTGCCAGCCGGGAGGGGGGGCCGGGCAATCAGCCCCAGCATTTT. The V and J genes are TRBV7-2 and TRBJ1-5, with D possibly matching TRBD1 (6 bases). Germline assignment: CDR1 SGHTA and CDR2 FQGNSA. The V end was cut by 8 bases, the J end by 2 bases, with 16 bases between. The CDR3 is 15 residues long. The full variable domain, in which reference TRBV7-2 and TRBJ1-5 provide the parts outside the CDR3, is GAGVSQSPSNKVTEKGKDVELRCDPISGHTALYWYRQSLGQGLEFLIYFQGNSAPDKSGLPSDRFSAERTGGSVSTLTIQRTQQEDSAVYLCASREGGPGNQPQHFGDGTRLSIL.

This clone was picked up many times. The genes are TRBV6-4 and TRBJ2-1, with TRBD1 matching over 7 bases. This CDR3 contains 13 residues. Germline CDR1 reads MRHNA; CDR2 reads SNTAGT. J lost 9 bases, V lost 2 bases, and 4 bases had no gene match. CDR3 loop: CASSDLTGSEQFF. CDR3 DNA: TGTGCCAGCAGTGACCTGACAGGGAGTGAGCAGTTCTTC.

Here the CDR3 reads CASSTGQGYFPQHF. DNA of the CDR3: TGTGCCAGTAGTACCGGACAGGGTTATTTTCCCCAGCATTTT. The gene calls are TRBV19 and TRBJ1-5; TRBD1 matches at 8 bases. This CDR3 comprises 14 residues. V shed 4 bases and J 10 bases; nucleotides not matched to a gene: 9. The germline gives CDR1 LNHDA, CDR2 SQIVND (reference sequence).

The chain recombines TRBV6-1 with TRBJ2-5, with D possibly being TRBD2 (5 bases). V lost 1 base, J lost 5 bases, and 11 bases lay in between. The CDR3 is 14 amino acids. Germline values: CDR1 MNHNS, CDR2 SASEGT. The CDR3 region is CASSEERVWETQYF. For the CDR3, the DNA is TGTGCCAGCAGTGAAGAGAGGGTCTGGGAGACCCAGTACTTC.

The chain carries TRBV5-5 and TRBJ2-7, with D perhaps matching TRBD1 (5 bases). The V end was cut by 5 bases, the J end by 0 bases, with 15 bases between. Germline V gene data show CDR1 as SGHKS and CDR2 as YYEKEE (reference sequence). CDR3 size: 15 residues. For the CDR3, the DNA is TGTGCCAGCAGAAGACAGACCCAAAGCTCCTACGAGCAGTACTTC. This codes for CASRRQTQSSYEQYF. Variable domain in full (rest from reference TRBV5-5 and TRBJ2-7): DAGVTQSPTHLIKTRGQQVTLRCSPISGHKSVSWYQQVLGQGPQFIFQYYEKEERGRGNFPDRFSARQFPNYSSELNVNALLLGDSALYLCASRRQTQSSYEQYFGPGTRLTVT.

V and J are TRBV10-3 and TRBJ2-5; 15 nucleotides align to TRBD2. This CDR3 contains 17 residues. Germline lookup yields CDR1 ENHRY and CDR2 SYGVKD. The V and J ends lost 6 bases and 4 bases, in that order; junction bases with no gene match: 9. Here the CDR3 reads CAIRGLAGGPGPETQYF. CDR3 DNA sequence: TGTGCCATCAGAGGACTAGCGGGGGGGCCGGGTCCAGAGACCCAGTACTTC.

The rearrangement links TRBV10-1 to TRBJ1-2; D gene uncertain. This CDR3 has 11 residues. Looked up from germline, CDR1 is WNHNN and CDR2 is SYGVQD (reference sequence). V lost 10 bases and J lost 3, with 9 bases in between. The CDR3 here is CAIYMDYGYTF. CDR3 bases: TGCGCCATTTACATGGACTATGGCTACACCTTC.

In the case of this clone: One end of the junction is discordant with germline, which a read error may explain. This CDR3 is CTSSLYRASTDTQYF. The CDR3, as DNA: TGTACCAGCAGCTTGTACAGGGCGAGTACAGATACGCAGTATTTT. This chain uses TRBV5-4 with TRBJ2-3, with D possibly being TRBD1 (6 bases). The V gene's germline CDR1 is SGHNT and CDR2 YYREEE (reference sequence). This CDR3 spans 15 amino acids. Using reference TRBV5-4 and TRBJ2-3 for the parts outside the CDR3, the full variable domain is ETGVTQSPTHLIKTRGQQVTLRCSSQSGHNTVSWYQQALGQGPQFIFQYYREEENGRGNFPPRFSGLQFPNYSSELNVNALELDDSALYLCTSSLYRASTDTQYFGPGTRLTVL.